The rows below give T cell receptor beta chains drawn from one sample of a study of beta chain features in type 1 diabetes. Measured with immunoSEQ multiplex PCR; TCRdb has only the in-frame clones, and not every one. The data show some 190,000 clones, with roughly 8% seen just once and approximately 0.87% held by the top ten. Specimen: central memory CD4+ T cells from blood. The receptors were sampled from a woman in her forties with type 1 diabetes. Each CDR3 is given with its conserved first and last residue. D genes are given only for firm matches.

v_call: TRBV15; d_call: -; cdr3_aa: CATSGQRGAGYTF
v_call: TRBV5-1; d_call: -; cdr3_aa: CASSLQNQNYGYTF
v_call: TRBV18; d_call: -; cdr3_aa: CASSPDVGGTYEQYF
v_call: TRBV13; d_call: -; cdr3_aa: CASSGGVKQYF
v_call: TRBV19; d_call: -; cdr3_aa: CASTSGRGPGELFF
v_call: TRBV2; d_call: TRBD1; cdr3_aa: CASSQGADQPQHF
v_call: TRBV4-3; d_call: -; cdr3_aa: CASSHERYQPQHF
v_call: TRBV6-1; d_call: -; cdr3_aa: CASSDSTSFNEQFF
v_call: TRBV7-9; d_call: TRBD2; cdr3_aa: CASTRGGARTDTQYF
v_call: TRBV4-1; d_call: TRBD1; cdr3_aa: CASSQARQGNEQFF
v_call: TRBV5-1; d_call: -; cdr3_aa: CASSRDSYEQYF
v_call: TRBV14; d_call: -; cdr3_aa: CASSQPLDSLMNTEAFF
v_call: TRBV4-3; d_call: -; cdr3_aa: CASSQVGGTEAFF
v_call: TRBV15; d_call: TRBD1; cdr3_aa: CATSRDRVLGAEAFF
v_call: TRBV6-1; d_call: -; cdr3_aa: CASRLSGPQGEQYF
v_call: TRBV7-3; d_call: -; cdr3_aa: CASSLLPGATEAFF
v_call: TRBV18; d_call: TRBD1; cdr3_aa: CASSPGQGATEAFF
v_call: TRBV29-1; d_call: -; cdr3_aa: CSVEDLAAGYGYTF